The rows below give T cell receptor beta chains drawn from one sample of a study of T cells in Graves' hyperthyroidism and ophthalmopathy. TCRdb called the multiplex PCR reads again in MiXCR, with one record for every CDR3 protein. This repertoire shows some 570,000 distinct CDR3 sequences, approximately 15% found once; its top ten account for about 6.6%. Sequencing was done on a sample of blood. The receptor source for this set is a woman between 18 and 29 years old with Graves' ophthalmopathy. The CDR3 runs from the conserved cysteine through the conserved F or W. The order of the fields is V gene, J gene, D gene, clone size, CDR3 protein, CDR3 DNA. The D gene is left open where the match is weak. Clone size is stated in some rows and not others, as once, few, many or a class when expanded.

>TRBV3-1|TRBJ2-1|TRBD2|many
CASRARGGAYNEQFF
TGTGCCAGTAGAGCCCGGGGAGGGGCATACAATGAGCAGTTCTTC
>TRBV20-1|TRBJ2-1|TRBD2|.
CSASGLAGGPRNEQFF
TGCAGTGCTAGTGGATTAGCGGGAGGGCCCAGGAATGAGCAGTTCTTC
>TRBV29-1|TRBJ2-3|.|few
CSVERGAGTQYF
TGCAGCGTTGAGAGGGGTGCGGGTACGCAGTATTTT
>TRBV20-1|TRBJ1-3|.|.
CSARSRDGVDTIYF
TGCAGTGCTAGAAGCCGGGACGGCGTAGACACCATATATTTT
>TRBV28|TRBJ2-7|.|many
CASSWTESEQYF
TGTGCCAGCAGTTGGACAGAGTCTGAGCAGTACTTC
>TRBV14|TRBJ2-3|TRBD2|few
CASSQTPGLSTDTQYF
TGTGCCAGCAGCCAAACCCCGGGACTAAGCACAGATACGCAGTATTTT
>TRBV6-2/TRBV6-3|TRBJ1-1|.|many
CASTHQGSPNTEAFF
TGTGCCAGCACCCATCAGGGCTCCCCGAACACTGAAGCTTTCTTT
>TRBV5-6|TRBJ2-7|.|few
CASSWGASSYEQYF
TGTGCCAGCAGCTGGGGGGCCTCCTCCTACGAGCAGTACTTC
>TRBV3-1|TRBJ2-1|.|many
CASSQGPDEQFF
TGTGCCAGCAGCCAAGGCCCGGATGAGCAGTTCTTC
>TRBV12-3/TRBV12-4|TRBJ1-2|.|many
CASSLRTAQLGYTF
TGTGCCAGCAGTTTAAGGACAGCGCAACTCGGCTACACCTTC
>TRBV25-1|TRBJ2-2|.|.
CGYLEGEAHTGELFF
TGTGGCTATCTTGAGGGGGAGGCCCACACCGGGGAGCTGTTTTTT
>TRBV20-1|TRBJ2-3|TRBD2|many
CSADGTSLSRTDTQYF
TGCAGTGCCGACGGGACTAGCCTCTCCCGCACAGATACGCAGTATTTT
>TRBV20-1|TRBJ1-5|.|many
CSARDGGSSQPQHF
TGCAGTGCTAGAGACGGGGGATCGAGTCAGCCCCAGCATTTT
>TRBV3-1|TRBJ1-1|TRBD1|many
CASSLTGATNTEAFF
TGTGCCAGCAGCTTGACAGGGGCTACGAACACTGAAGCTTTCTTT
>TRBV5-1|TRBJ2-1|TRBD2|many
CASSSPAGLDPSYNEQFF
TGCGCCAGCAGCTCGCCAGCGGGACTTGACCCCTCCTACAATGAGCAGTTCTTC
>TRBV28|TRBJ2-7|TRBD2|many
CASSFATSDEQYF
TGTGCCAGCAGTTTCGCGACTAGCGACGAGCAGTACTTC
>TRBV2|TRBJ1-5|TRBD1|.
CASSTQGGSNQPQHF
TGTGCCAGCAGTACGCAGGGGGGTAGCAATCAGCCCCAGCATTTT
>TRBV14|TRBJ2-1|TRBD2|.
CASSPQRASGSFNNEQFF
TGTGCCAGCAGCCCCCAGAGGGCTAGCGGGAGCTTCAACAATGAGCAGTTCTTC
>TRBV18|TRBJ1-5|TRBD1|few
CASSSGTGGDQPQHF
TGTGCCAGCTCTTCCGGGACAGGGGGCGATCAGCCCCAGCATTTT
>TRBV19|TRBJ2-2|.|.
CASSIAGVTGELFF
TGTGCCAGTAGTATAGCGGGAGTAACCGGGGAGCTGTTTTTT
>TRBV7-9|TRBJ1-5|.|.
CASSIGIRNQPQHF
TGTGCCAGCAGCATTGGGATTCGCAATCAGCCCCAGCATTTT
>TRBV5-1|TRBJ1-4|.|few
CASSLDEEKLFF
TGCGCCAGCAGCTTGGATGAGGAAAAACTGTTTTTT
>TRBV6-2/TRBV6-3|TRBJ2-7|.|many
CASSYSARGSVEQYF
TGTGCCAGCAGTTACTCGGCTAGAGGTTCCGTCGAGCAGTACTTC